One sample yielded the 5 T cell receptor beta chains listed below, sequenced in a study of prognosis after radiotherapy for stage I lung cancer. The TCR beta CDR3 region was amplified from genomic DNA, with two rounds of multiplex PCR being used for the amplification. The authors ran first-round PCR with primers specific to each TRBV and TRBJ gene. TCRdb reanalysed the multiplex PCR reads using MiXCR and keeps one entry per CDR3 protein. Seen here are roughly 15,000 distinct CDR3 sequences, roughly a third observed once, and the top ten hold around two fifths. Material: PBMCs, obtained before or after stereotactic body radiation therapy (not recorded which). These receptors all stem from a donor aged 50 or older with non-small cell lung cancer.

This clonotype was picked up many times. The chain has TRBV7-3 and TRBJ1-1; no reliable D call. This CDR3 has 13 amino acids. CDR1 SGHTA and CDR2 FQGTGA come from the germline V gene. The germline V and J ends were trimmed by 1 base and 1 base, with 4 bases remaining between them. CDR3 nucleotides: TGTGCCAGCAGCTTAAATAGGAACACTGAAGCTTTCTTT. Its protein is CASSLNRNTEAFF.

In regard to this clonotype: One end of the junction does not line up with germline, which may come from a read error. In DNA form, the CDR3 reads TGTGCCACCAACAGTACAGGGACTAATTCACCCCTTCACTTT. Its protein is CATNSTGTNSPLHF. This chain links TRBV15 with TRBJ1-6, with D possibly TRBD1 on 6 matching bases. This CDR3 has 14 amino acids. Per the germline V gene, CDR1 is LNHNV and CDR2 is YYDKDF (reference sequence).

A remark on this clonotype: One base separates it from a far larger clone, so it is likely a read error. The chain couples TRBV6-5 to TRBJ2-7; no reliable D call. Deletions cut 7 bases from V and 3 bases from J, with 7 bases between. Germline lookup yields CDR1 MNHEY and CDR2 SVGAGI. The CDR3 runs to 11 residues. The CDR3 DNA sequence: TGTGCCAGCATGCATGTCTACGAGCAGTACTTC. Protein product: CASMHVYEQYF.

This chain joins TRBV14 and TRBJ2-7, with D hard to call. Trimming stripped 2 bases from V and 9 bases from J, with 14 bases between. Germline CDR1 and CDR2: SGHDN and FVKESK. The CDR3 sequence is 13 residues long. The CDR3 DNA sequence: TGTGCCAGCAGCCAATATCCCGGTGCCCCGCAGTACTTC. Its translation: CASSQYPGAPQYF.

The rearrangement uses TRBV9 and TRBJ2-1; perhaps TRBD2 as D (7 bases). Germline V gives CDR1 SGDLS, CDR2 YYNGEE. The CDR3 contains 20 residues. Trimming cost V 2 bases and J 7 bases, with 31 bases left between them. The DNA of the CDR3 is TGTGCCAGCAGCGTGGGAACGACTTCGACTAGCCAGGGGTCCGCGAATGAGCAGTTCTTC. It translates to CASSVGTTSTSQGSANEQFF.